These 25 T cell receptor beta chains came from one sample sequenced in a study of response to subunit inactivated influenza vaccine. MiXCR was run by TCRdb on the RT-PCR reads, yielding one entry per CDR3 protein. The data hold about 610,000 distinct CDR3 sequences, with 12% to 15% observed a single time. Source: PBMCs from blood, taken 11 to 12 days after vaccination. The receptor set was obtained from a man in his forties or fifties who received an inactivated influenza vaccine.

This clonotype has a handful of counts. CDR3 nucleotides: TGTGCCAGCAGCTTAGCGGTAACTAGCACAGATACGCAGTATTTT. Translating it yields CASSLAVTSTDTQYF. The rearrangement uses TRBV7-2 and TRBJ2-3; D ambiguous. Looked up from germline, CDR1 is SGHTA and CDR2 is FQGNSA. The CDR3 runs to 15 residues. The ends were cut back, 0 bases at V and 0 bases at J, with 7 bases in the middle.

The chain couples TRBV7-2 to TRBJ2-1; D possibly corresponds to TRBD2 (7 bases). Germline V gene sequence: CDR1 SGHTA, CDR2 FQGNSA. CDR3 length: 15 amino acids. The V gene lost 5 bases and the J gene lost 2 bases, with 13 bases spanning the gap. As DNA, the CDR3 is TGTGCCAGCAGCACCACCGGGGGGCCCTACAATGAGCAGTTCTTC. Translation gives CASSTTGGPYNEQFF.

Ten or more counts support this clonotype. V usage is TRBV7-2 and J usage is TRBJ1-3; D ambiguous. Trimming removed 0 bases from V and 4 bases from J, with 10 bases in between. This CDR3 has 15 amino acids. Germline CDR1 and CDR2: SGHTA and FQGNSA. The CDR3 nucleotides read TGTGCCAGCAGCTTAGCGAGGGCGAGAGGAAACACCATATATTTT. Residues: CASSLARARGNTIYF.

At least ten counts were recorded for this clonotype. The chain combines TRBV7-9 with TRBJ1-2; the D gene is possibly TRBD1 (6 bases). V was trimmed by 5 bases and J by 3 bases, leaving 16 bases between them. The CDR3 sequence is 15 residues long. Germline-derived CDR1 and CDR2 are SEHNR and FQNEAQ (reference sequence). For the CDR3, the DNA is TGTGCCAGCAGCGGGGGGGGCAGGGCAGACTATGGCTACACCTTC. It is translated as CASSGGGRADYGYTF.

This clonotype came up a few times. V gene TRBV29-1 combines with J gene TRBJ2-3; 10 bases match TRBD1. The germline V gene has CDR1 SQVTM and CDR2 ANQGSEA. The CDR3 covers 15 residues. With 6 bases clipped from V and 6 bases from J, the junction kept 12 bases outside the gene matches. CDR3 nucleotide sequence: TGCAGCGTATTATTGGACAGGGGGAGAACGGATACGCAGTATTTT. This translates into CSVLLDRGRTDTQYF.

The chain employs TRBV4-3 and TRBJ1-2; D is perhaps TRBD1 (6 bases). Germline V gene sequence: CDR1 LGHNA, CDR2 YSLEER. The length of the CDR3 is 15 residues. The germline V and J ends were trimmed by 0 bases and 2 bases, with 10 bases remaining between them. The CDR3 DNA is TGCGCCAGCAGCCAAGACAGGGGCCAGAACTATGGCTACACCTTC. Translation gives CASSQDRGQNYGYTF.

The chain joins TRBV15 to TRBJ2-7; tentatively, D is TRBD1 (6 bases). Germline V gene lookup returns CDR1 LNHNV and CDR2 YYDKDF (reference sequence). The V end was cut by 5 bases, the J end by 3 bases, with 14 bases between. This CDR3 comprises 14 residues. The CDR3 region has the DNA TGTGCCACCAGCCACGAGAGGGGGATCTACGAGCAGTACTTC. It translates to CATSHERGIYEQYF.

With regard to this clonotype: One end of the junction is discordant with germline, which a read error may explain. The CDR3 bases are TGTGCCAGCAGCTTAACCGGACTAGCGGGGGGAGAGACTCAGTACTTC. Translating it yields CASSLTGLAGGETQYF. The J gene is TRBJ2-5, the V gene TRBV7-2; TRBD2 matches at 14 bases. The CDR3 is made up of 16 amino acids. CDR1 and CDR2 from the germline V gene are SGHTA and FQGNSA.

The CDR3 sequence is CSARDWGTETQYF. In nucleotides, the CDR3 is TGCAGTGCTAGAGATTGGGGGACAGAGACCCAGTACTTC. The gene calls are TRBV20-1 and TRBJ2-5; TRBD1 or TRBD2 may be the D gene (5 bases each). The V and J ends lost 0 bases and 4 bases respectively, with 9 bases between them. This CDR3 has 13 residues. Germline assignment: CDR1 DFQATT and CDR2 SNEGSKA (reference sequence).

A word on this clonotype: This may arise from a read error, as a much more abundant clone is one base away. The chain couples TRBV12-3 or TRBV12-4 to TRBJ2-6; D is perhaps TRBD1 or TRBD2 (5 bases each). The CDR3 spans 16 residues. The CDR3 DNA sequence: TGTGCCAGCAGTTTTCTGGGGGTCGGTGGGGCCAACGTCCTGCCTTTC. Its protein is CASSFLGVGGANVLPF.

This clonotype was found many times. The chain uses TRBV20-1 and TRBJ2-7, with a tentative D call TRBD2 (6 bases). This CDR3 spans 14 amino acids. Germline V gene data show CDR1 as DFQATT and CDR2 as SNEGSKA (reference sequence). V dropped 3 bases and J dropped 4 bases, with 16 bases sitting between them. CDR3: CSASPARDSYEQYF. CDR3 sequence (DNA): TGCAGTGCTAGTCCCGCCCGGGACTCTTACGAGCAGTACTTC.

V and J are TRBV5-1 and TRBJ2-1; D might be TRBD1 (6 bases). This CDR3 comprises 14 residues. Trimming pared 0 bases from V and 11 bases from J, leaving 15 bases between. CDR1 and CDR2 from the germline V gene are SGHRS and YFSETQ. The CDR3 nucleotides are TGCGCCAGCAGCTTGGACAGGGCATATGGTAAGCAGTTCTTC. As protein: CASSLDRAYGKQFF. The full variable domain, rest sourced from reference TRBV5-1 and TRBJ2-1, is KAGVTQTPRYLIKTRGQQVTLSCSPISGHRSVSWYQQTPGQGLQFLFEYFSETQRNKGNFPGRFSGRQFSNSRSEMNVSTLELGDSALYLCASSLDRAYGKQFFGPGTRLTVL.

This clonotype was seen more than once but under ten times. This chain's CDR3 is CASQDYVHEQYF. The CDR3 DNA reads as TGTGCCAGTCAGGATTATGTCCACGAGCAGTACTTC. This rearrangement joins TRBV6-2 or TRBV6-3 to TRBJ2-7; unclear D gene. This CDR3 is built from 12 residues. V was shortened by 9 bases and J by 5 bases, with 14 bases between the two germline ends. From germline, CDR1 is MNHEY and CDR2 SVGEGT.

This clonotype was picked up a small number of times. This chain links TRBV24-1 with TRBJ1-2; no definite D call. The germline V and J ends were trimmed by 0 bases and 4 bases, with 5 bases remaining between them. CDR1 is KGHDR and CDR2 is SFDVKD in the germline V gene. This CDR3 region has 13 residues. The CDR3 here is CATSDLRGYGYTF. The CDR3 DNA reads as TGTGCCACCAGTGATTTGCGCGGCTATGGCTACACCTTC.

This clonotype was seen many times. The rearrangement uses TRBV18 and TRBJ1-1; maybe TRBD1 (6 bases). V was trimmed by 3 bases and J by 1 base, leaving 12 bases between them. Germline-derived CDR1 and CDR2 are KGHSH and LQKENI. The CDR3 spans 15 residues. Written as DNA, the CDR3 is TGTGCCAGCTCACCTTTGGGGGGCGGGAACACTGAAGCTTTCTTT. It encodes CASSPLGGGNTEAFF. Combining the CDR3 with reference TRBV18 and TRBJ1-1 gives the whole variable domain NAGVMQNPRHLVRRRGQEARLRCSPMKGHSHVYWYRQLPEEGLKFMVYLQKENIIDESGMPKERFSAEFPKEGPSILRIQQVVRGDSAAYFCASSPLGGGNTEAFFGQGTRLTVV.

The chain employs TRBV12-3 or TRBV12-4 and TRBJ1-5; perhaps TRBD1 as D (5 bases). V lost 5 bases and J 9 bases, leaving 14 bases between the germline ends. This CDR3 comprises 13 residues. Written as DNA, the CDR3 is TGTGCCAGCAGTCCAGGGACCGGTAGGCCCCAGCATTTT. Translating it yields CASSPGTGRPQHF.

The chain employs TRBV4-3 and TRBJ2-1; D is possibly TRBD2 (6 bases). V was trimmed by 2 bases and J by 0 bases, leaving 17 bases between them. The CDR3 runs 18 residues. Germline values: CDR1 LGHNA, CDR2 YSLEER. The CDR3 coding sequence is TGCGCCAGCAGCCAAACCTCCACGGGACTTGACTCCTACAATGAGCAGTTCTTC. Its protein is CASSQTSTGLDSYNEQFF.

This chain connects TRBV28 to TRBJ2-1, with TRBD2 matching 8 bases. CDR1 and CDR2 from the germline V gene are MDHEN and SYDVKM. The CDR3 is made up of 18 amino acids. V trimming: 0 bases; J trimming: 5 bases; junction bases outside the gene matches: 12. CDR3 residues: CASSLWGGSLAGNNEQFF. The DNA of the CDR3 is TGTGCCAGCAGTTTATGGGGGGGGAGTCTAGCGGGTAACAATGAGCAGTTCTTC.

This clonotype has a count of ten or more. The CDR3 coding sequence is TGTGCCAGCAGATCGACAGGGAGGTTGGGGATGAACACTGAAGCTTTCTTT. This codes for CASRSTGRLGMNTEAFF. The chain recombines TRBV28 with TRBJ1-1; TRBD1 aligns across 7 bases. The germline CDR1 and CDR2 sequences are MDHEN and SYDVKM. V gave up 6 bases and J gave up 0 bases; unmatched junction bases: 13. This CDR3 is 17 amino acids long.

This clonotype has a count of ten or more. This rearrangement joins TRBV12-3 or TRBV12-4 to TRBJ2-1, with D tentatively TRBD2 (5 bases). This CDR3 is 14 amino acids long. Trimming took 2 bases from V and 6 from J, leaving 11 bases between them. CDR3 sequence (DNA): TGTGCCAGCAGTTTAAGGAGCGGCGGCAATGAGCAGTTCTTC. As protein: CASSLRSGGNEQFF.

This clonotype was recorded at least ten times. This chain links TRBV12-3 or TRBV12-4 with TRBJ1-1; TRBD1 matches at 10 bases. V shed 5 bases and J 1 base; nucleotides not matched to a gene: 4. The CDR3 is 15 amino acids. As DNA, the CDR3 is TGTGCCAGCAGTCCGCGGACAGGGGGGAACACTGAAGCTTTCTTT. Translation gives CASSPRTGGNTEAFF.

This clonotype was seen ten or more times. The chain links TRBV5-1 to TRBJ2-7; weak D call: TRBD2 (6 bases). V shed 2 bases and J shed 0 bases, with 9 bases lying between them. CDR1 is SGHRS, CDR2 YFSETQ, per germline. The CDR3 runs 14 residues. DNA of the CDR3: TGCGCCAGCAGCTTTTACGGGGGCTCCTACGAGCAGTACTTC. Its translation is CASSFYGGSYEQYF.

A few counts support this clonotype. The genes are TRBV4-1 and TRBJ2-3; 15 bases match TRBD2. Unmatched junction bases numbered 13, after V lost 2 bases and J lost 4 bases. The CDR3 consists of 20 residues. Germline V lookup: CDR1 MGHRA, CDR2 YSYEKL. Here the CDR3 DNA reads TGCGCCAGCAGCCAACTAGGGACTAGCGGGGGGACTCCTCTCGCAGATACGCAGTATTTT. Protein product: CASSQLGTSGGTPLADTQYF.

The J gene is TRBJ2-7, the V gene TRBV5-6; D is undetermined. Germline-derived CDR1 and CDR2 are SGHDT and YYEEEE. The length of the CDR3 is 11 residues. V gave up 4 bases and J gave up 6 bases, with 8 bases separating them. The CDR3 sequence is CASSANFEQYF. The CDR3 nucleotides read TGTGCCAGCAGCGCGAACTTCGAGCAGTACTTC.

The sample holds a few counts of this clonotype. The chain is built from TRBV4-3 and TRBJ2-1; no reliable D call. CDR1 LGHNA and CDR2 YSLEER come from the germline V gene. This CDR3 is built from 14 residues. Trimming cost V 4 bases and J 0 bases, with 7 bases left between them. The CDR3 DNA reads TGCGCCAGCAGCCGGAGTGTCTCCTACAATGAGCAGTTCTTC. Its translation is CASSRSVSYNEQFF.